Below, 25 T cell receptor beta chains from the same sample are listed, as sequenced in a study of cytomegalovirus exposure and HLA in healthy donors. Vbeta (60) and Jbeta (13) primers were used in the PCR. TCRdb's copy holds only in-frame clones and misses some; the assay was immunoSEQ multiplex PCR. The data show 160,000 or so clones, roughly 76% seen once. The specimen was PBMCs. Receptor source: a woman aged 18-29 years in good health and CMV-seropositive.

This clone showed up just once. The chain carries TRBV6-5 and TRBJ1-1; TRBD1 might be the D (5 bases). The CDR3 consists of 15 residues. V was pared by 4 bases and J by 4 bases, with 16 bases between. CDR1 MNHEY and CDR2 SVGAGI come from the germline V gene. CDR3 DNA sequence: TGTGCCAGCAGTTCCCTCGGGGGGGGATCCACTGAAGCTTTCTTT. This sequence encodes CASSSLGGGSTEAFF.

The V gene is TRBV29-1, the J gene TRBJ1-1, with 7 positions matching TRBD1. V was clipped by 8 bases and J by 0 bases; unmatched bases: 9. The V gene's germline CDR1 is SQVTM and CDR2 ANQGSEA. The CDR3 sequence is 14 residues long. Here the CDR3 DNA reads TGCAGCCTTGCCTCACAGGGGTTGAACACTGAAGCTTTCTTT. Residues: CSLASQGLNTEAFF.

The V gene is TRBV6-1, the J gene TRBJ2-7; TRBD2 might be the D (5 bases). The germline V and J ends were trimmed by 4 bases and 7 bases, with 20 bases remaining between them. Per the germline V gene, CDR1 is MNHNS and CDR2 is SASEGT. The CDR3 extends over 15 amino acids. CDR3 sequence (DNA): TGTGCCAGCAGTGGGTTAATTCTAAACCGCGGGGAGCAGTACTTC. Translation: CASSGLILNRGEQYF.

The V and J genes are TRBV5-6 and TRBJ1-2, with 9 bases aligning to TRBD1. After removal of 4 bases from V and 8 bases from J, the junction contained 6 bases not matched to a gene. CDR1 and CDR2 from the germline V gene are SGHDT and YYEEEE. This CDR3 spans 13 amino acids. The CDR3 sequence: CASSSGTGRGYTF. The CDR3 DNA follows: TGTGCCAGCAGCAGTGGGACAGGGCGAGGCTACACCTTC. Together with reference TRBV5-6 and TRBJ1-2, the CDR3 gives the full variable domain: DAGVTQSPTHLIKTRGQQVTLRCSPKSGHDTVSWYQQALGQGPQFIFQYYEEEERQRGNFPDRFSGHQFPNYSSELNVNALLLGDSALYLCASSSGTGRGYTFGSGTRLTVV.

This clone occurred once. The chain recombines TRBV29-1 with TRBJ1-4; D is ambiguous. V was pared by 8 bases and J by 5 bases, with 21 bases between. CDR1 and CDR2 (germline): SQVTM, ANQGSEA. The CDR3 spans 15 residues. As DNA, the CDR3 is TGCAGCCTCGCCCGGGGTAGAGGAGGGAATGAAAAACTGTTTTTT. Translation gives CSLARGRGGNEKLFF.

As regards this clone: Germline is not matched at one junction end, which may reflect a read error. The chain is built from TRBV6-6 and TRBJ2-3; tentative D call: TRBD1 (6 bases). The germline CDR1 and CDR2 sequences are MNHNY and SVGAGI (reference sequence). The CDR3 has 12 amino acids. CDR3: CASNDWTDAQYF. The CDR3 DNA sequence: TGTGCCAGCAATGACTGGACAGATGCGCAGTATTTT.

The chain employs TRBV6-4 and TRBJ2-2; D is perhaps TRBD2 (6 bases). V lost 3 bases, J lost 5 bases, and 10 bases lay in between. Germline loops: CDR1 MRHNA, CDR2 SNTAGT. The length of the CDR3 is 14 residues. CDR3 amino acids: CASSEGGETGELFF. CDR3 DNA sequence: TGTGCCAGCAGTGAGGGGGGAGAGACCGGGGAGCTGTTTTTT.

This clone showed up just a few times. The chain employs TRBV5-1 and TRBJ1-2; TRBD1 is a possible D gene (6 bases). V was pared by 4 bases and J by 4 bases, with 14 bases between. CDR1 is SGHRS and CDR2 is YFSETQ in the germline V gene. The CDR3 is 14 amino acids. Here the CDR3 DNA reads TGCGCCAGCAGCCCTAGTGGGGACACCTATGGCTACACCTTC. Translated, it gives CASSPSGDTYGYTF.

The chain is built from TRBV4-3 and TRBJ1-6, with TRBD1 matching 10 bases. V trimming: 0 bases; J trimming: 7 bases; junction bases outside the gene matches: 3. CDR1 is LGHNA, CDR2 YSLEER, per germline. The CDR3 is 16 residues long. The CDR3 bases are TGCGCCAGCAGCCAAGAGTCGGACAGGGGGAATTCACCCCTCCACTTT. The encoded protein is CASSQESDRGNSPLHF.

The chain uses TRBV6-6 and TRBJ2-7, with 7 bases aligning to TRBD2. V gave up 5 bases and J gave up 5 bases; unmatched junction bases: 12. CDR1 and CDR2 (germline): MNHNY, SVGAGI (reference sequence). CDR3 length: 15 residues. The CDR3 reads CASSPQGGKSHEQYF. The CDR3 bases are TGTGCCAGCAGTCCCCAGGGAGGGAAATCCCACGAGCAGTACTTC.

As regards this clone: The same CDR3 can be traced to other DNA sequences in this sample. V gene TRBV11-2 combines with J gene TRBJ1-1, with a possible D match to TRBD1 (5 bases). Germline CDR1 and CDR2: SGHAT and FQNNGV. With 0 bases removed from V and 5 bases from J, the gap between germline ends came to 10 bases. The CDR3 extends over 14 amino acids. The CDR3 sequence: CASSLDRVNTEAFF. CDR3 coding DNA: TGTGCCAGCAGCTTAGACAGGGTAAATACTGAAGCTTTCTTT.

The chain employs TRBV7-3 and TRBJ1-6; the D is unclear. The CDR3 covers 15 residues. V lost 5 bases, J lost 8 bases, and 16 bases lay in between. From germline, CDR1 is SGHTA and CDR2 FQGTGA. The CDR3 region has the DNA TGTGCCAGCAGCCGGGCGGGCTTTGGGGATTCACCCCTCCACTTT. Translation gives CASSRAGFGDSPLHF.

This clone was seen a few times. This chain links TRBV19 with TRBJ2-7; TRBD1 might be the D (6 bases). This CDR3 region has 13 residues. Trimming took off 5 bases at V and 2 bases at J, with 10 bases between the two ends. CDR1 is LNHDA and CDR2 is SQIVND in the germline V gene (reference sequence). The CDR3 bases are TGTGCCAGTAGTCCGGGGACACCCTACGAGCAGTACTTC. It yields the protein CASSPGTPYEQYF.

This clone was seen just once. The rearrangement joins TRBV7-8 to TRBJ1-5; D is undetermined. V dropped 5 bases and J dropped 0 bases, with 8 bases sitting between them. The germline CDR1 and CDR2 sequences are SGHVS and FQNEAQ. This CDR3 has 14 amino acids. The CDR3 loop reads CASSPEYSNQPQHF. The CDR3 bases are TGTGCCAGCAGCCCGGAGTATAGCAATCAGCCCCAGCATTTT.

This clone was observed a few times. V is TRBV6-1 and J is TRBJ2-7; the D is unclear. V was cut by 1 base and J by 1 base, with 8 bases left in between. The germline gives CDR1 MNHNS, CDR2 SASEGT. The CDR3 is made up of 14 amino acids. Here the CDR3 reads CASSEVGSSYEQYF. The CDR3 DNA follows: TGTGCCAGCAGTGAAGTTGGCAGTTCCTACGAGCAGTACTTC.

CDR3 loop: CASSPGTGGFQPQHF. For the CDR3, the DNA is TGCGCCAGCAGCCCGGGGACAGGTGGTTTTCAGCCCCAGCATTTT. The V call is TRBV4-3, the J call TRBJ1-5; 8 bases line up with TRBD1. J lost 6 bases, V lost 4 bases, and 8 bases had no gene match. The CDR3 length is 15 residues. CDR1 and CDR2 from the germline V gene are LGHNA and YSLEER.

This chain joins TRBV10-3 and TRBJ2-2; a possible D gene is TRBD2 (6 bases). Trimming removed 7 bases at V and 2 bases at J, with 11 bases between. Germline CDR1 and CDR2: ENHRY and SYGVKD. CDR3 length: 14 amino acids. The CDR3 reads CAIKKGLNTGELFF. CDR3 bases: TGTGCCATCAAAAAGGGACTTAACACCGGGGAGCTGTTTTTT.

The rearrangement uses TRBV6-5 and TRBJ2-1; 10 bases are shared with TRBD1. Germline assignment: CDR1 MNHEY and CDR2 SVGAGI. The ends lost 6 bases at V and 7 bases at J; junction bases unmatched: 9. The CDR3 is 15 amino acids. CDR3 in amino acids: CASSLLGQGWNEQFF. DNA of the CDR3: TGTGCCAGCAGCCTTTTGGGACAGGGGTGGAATGAGCAGTTCTTC.

The gene calls are TRBV9 and TRBJ1-4; a possible D gene is TRBD1 (5 bases). V lost 0 bases and J lost 6, with 12 bases in between. In germline, CDR1 is SGDLS, CDR2 YYNGEE. This CDR3 is 15 amino acids long. CDR3 nucleotides: TGTGCCAGCAGCGTAGGCGGGGGTATGGATGAAAAACTGTTTTTT. Translation: CASSVGGGMDEKLFF.

This chain connects TRBV7-3 to TRBJ1-1; TRBD1 might be the D (5 bases). In germline, CDR1 is SGHTA, CDR2 FQGTGA. Trimming shortened V by 3 bases and J by 1 base, and 24 bases separated the two germline ends. CDR3 size: 19 residues. In DNA, the CDR3 is TGTGCCAGCAGCTTCCCGCGTGGGGGGAGGGGTAATAAGAACACTGAAGCTTTCTTT. Translated: CASSFPRGGRGNKNTEAFF. The whole variable domain, filled in from reference TRBV7-3 and TRBJ1-1, reads GAGVSQTPSNKVTEKGKYVELRCDPISGHTALYWYRQSLGQGPEFLIYFQGTGAADDSGLPNDRFFAVRPEGSVSTLKIQRTERGDSAVYLCASSFPRGGRGNKNTEAFFGQGTRLTVV.

The chain joins TRBV15 to TRBJ2-5, with a tentative D call TRBD1 (5 bases). CDR1 LNHNV and CDR2 YYDKDF come from the germline V gene (reference sequence). Trimming pared 2 bases from V and 0 bases from J, leaving 10 bases between. The CDR3 is made up of 15 amino acids. DNA of the CDR3: TGTGCCACCAGCAGACGAGCAGGGTACCAAGAGACCCAGTACTTC. Encoded protein: CATSRRAGYQETQYF.

The V call is TRBV7-2, the J call TRBJ1-6, with TRBD1 identical over 8 bases. Germline trimming cut 5 bases from V and 7 bases from J; bases unmatched to any gene: 10. Germline V gene lookup returns CDR1 SGHTA and CDR2 FQGNSA. The CDR3 length is 16 residues. The CDR3 sequence is CASSLGGGTGNSPLHF. As DNA, the CDR3 is TGTGCCAGCAGCCTAGGGGGGGGGACAGGAAATTCACCCCTCCACTTT.

CDR3: CASSGRGGPIKNIQYF. CDR3 nucleotides: TGTGCCAGCAGTGGAAGAGGGGGCCCAATCAAAAACATTCAGTACTTC. The rearrangement joins TRBV6-1 to TRBJ2-4; 7 bases agree with TRBD1. In germline, CDR1 is MNHNS, CDR2 SASEGT. This CDR3 has 16 amino acids. The V segment lost 4 bases and the J segment 3 bases; nucleotides outside the gene matches: 9.

The chain couples TRBV7-3 to TRBJ2-1, with D perhaps TRBD2 (6 bases). The CDR3 spans 14 residues. Trimming took off 2 bases at V and 10 bases at J, with 15 bases between the two ends. The germline V gene encodes CDR1 SGHTA and CDR2 FQGTGA. The CDR3 DNA follows: TGTGCCAGCAGCTTAGGGGCGGGGTTTTGGGAGCAGTTCTTC. This translates into CASSLGAGFWEQFF.

The chain is built from TRBV25-1 and TRBJ2-3, with a tentative D call TRBD2 (6 bases). Germline assignment: CDR1 MGHDK and CDR2 SYGVNS. CDR3 size: 15 residues. The V end lost 6 bases, the J end lost 2 bases, and 15 bases lay between the germline ends. This CDR3 is CASSRGWGDTDTQYF. As DNA, the CDR3 is TGTGCCAGCAGCCGAGGGTGGGGGGACACAGATACGCAGTATTTT.